Shown below are 6 T cell receptor beta chains from a single sample sequenced in a study of T cell clonality in common variable immunodeficiency. Sequencing used immunoSEQ multiplex PCR; TCRdb keeps in-frame clones, though not all of them. The data show tens of thousands of clones, with none appearing a single time. Sequencing input: peripheral blood mononuclear cells. Every receptor here comes from a person aged 18-70 years in good health.

This clone was observed many times. The CDR3 end is not reached by the read, which stops 3 residues before it; the germline J gene fills it in. This chain uses TRBV20-1 with TRBJ1-2; 9 nucleotides line up with TRBD1. This CDR3 contains 13 residues. The germline V gene encodes CDR1 DFQATT and CDR2 SNEGSKA (reference sequence). Trimming took 6 bases from V and 1 from J; bases not matched to a gene: 3. The CDR3 here is CSALTGGNYGYTF. CDR3 bases read: TGCAGTGCCCTGACAGGGGGTAACTATGGC.

This clone has ten or more counts. The CDR3 end falls 3 residues outside the read, so it is completed with the germline J gene. The chain employs TRBV4-1 and TRBJ2-3; D is ambiguous. The CDR3 sequence is 13 residues long. Trimming removed 4 bases from V and 0 bases from J, with 5 bases in between. Germline V gene sequence: CDR1 MGHRA, CDR2 YSYEKL. Here the CDR3 reads CASSLSSTDTQYF. The CDR3 DNA, read in part, is TGCGCCAGCAGCCTGTCTAGCACAGATACG.

This clone was picked up many times. The read ends 3 residues shy of where the CDR3 ends; the end is completed using the germline J gene. This chain uses TRBV29-1 with TRBJ2-4; 7 bases line up with TRBD1. CDR3 length equals 12 residues. Germline CDR1 and CDR2: SQVTM and ANQGSEA. The part of the CDR3 DNA that was read is TGCAGCGTTAGAGAGGGGGCTGAGCCT. It is translated as CSVREGAEP. The CDR3 as a whole reads CSVREGAEPQYF. Based on the CDR3 plus reference TRBV29-1 and TRBJ2-4, the full variable domain is SAVISQKPSRDICQRGTSLTIQCQVDSQVTMMFWYRQQPGQSLTLIATANQGSEATYESGFVIDKFPISRPNLTFSTLTVSNMSPEDSSIYLCSVREGAEPQYFGAGTRLSVL.

This clone came up many times. The CDR3 is cut off 3 residues early in the read; its end comes from the germline J gene. The V gene is TRBV20-1, the J gene TRBJ1-4, with D perhaps TRBD1 (5 bases). Per germline, CDR1 DFQATT and CDR2 SNEGSKA (reference sequence). V was clipped by 6 bases and J by 7 bases, with 15 bases between them. CDR3 length: 13 amino acids. The CDR3 reads CSATQVRAEKLFF. CDR3 DNA, as far as it was read: TGCAGTGCGACACAGGTGCGAGCTGAAAAA.

This clone was detected ten times or more. The read gets to within 3 residues of the CDR3 end, and the germline J gene fills in the rest. The chain uses TRBV30 and TRBJ2-2, with 8 positions matching TRBD1. CDR3 length equals 14 residues. Germline lookup yields CDR1 GTSNPN and CDR2 SVGIG (reference sequence). The CDR3 spells CAWRPTGGSSPLFF. The covered CDR3 bases are TGTGCCTGGAGACCAACAGGGGGAAGTTCACCG.

A word on this clone: The observed sequence ends 3 residues before the CDR3 terminus, with the missing tail filled in from the germline J gene. The chain recombines TRBV11-2 with TRBJ1-2; 7 bases map to TRBD1. Germline assignment: CDR1 SGHAT and CDR2 FQNNGV. Trimming cost V 5 bases and J 4 bases; bases outside gene matches: 7. CDR3 length: 14 residues. The CDR3: CASSQGGNLYGYTF. Partial CDR3 DNA: TGTGCCAGCAGCCAGGGGGGCAATCTCTATGGC. The whole variable domain, remainder taken from reference TRBV11-2 and TRBJ1-2, is EAGVAQSPRYKIIEKRQSVAFWCNPISGHATLYWYQQILGQGPKLLIQFQNNGVVDDSQLPKDRFSAERLKGVDSTLKIQPAKLEDSAVYLCASSQGGNLYGYTFGSGTRLTVV.